This T cell receptor (beta chain) was identified in a study of PD-1 blockade in mismatch repair-deficient tumors. Whole-study findings and limits: Tumor-resident clones, often undetectable pretreatment in blood, expanded then contracted after pembrolizumab.

Sequencing was performed with immunoSEQ multiplex PCR; in TCRdb, only in-frame clones are kept and a portion is missing. Counted here are 120,000 or so clones, approximately 86% occurring once; the ten biggest clones make up about 13%. Mismatch repair deficiency was confirmed in all patients, by PCR or immunohistochemistry. TCRs were sequenced from three patients responding to pembrolizumab. With regard to this clone: Its antigen is still unknown.

Sequencing was performed on peripheral blood, taken 44 weeks after starting pembrolizumab. This receptor was taken from an adult with mismatch repair-deficient cancer.

The CDR3 loop reads CASSPRLAGERFPGELFF. The CDR3 nucleotides read TGTGCCAGCTCACCAAGACTAGCGGGAGAACGTTTCCCCGGGGAGCTGTTTTTT. The rearrangement links TRBV18 to TRBJ2-2; TRBD2 agrees at 12 bases. The V gene end was trimmed by 2 bases and the J gene end by 6 bases; junction bases not matched to a gene: 10. Germline values: CDR1 KGHSH, CDR2 LQKENI. The CDR3 runs 18 residues.